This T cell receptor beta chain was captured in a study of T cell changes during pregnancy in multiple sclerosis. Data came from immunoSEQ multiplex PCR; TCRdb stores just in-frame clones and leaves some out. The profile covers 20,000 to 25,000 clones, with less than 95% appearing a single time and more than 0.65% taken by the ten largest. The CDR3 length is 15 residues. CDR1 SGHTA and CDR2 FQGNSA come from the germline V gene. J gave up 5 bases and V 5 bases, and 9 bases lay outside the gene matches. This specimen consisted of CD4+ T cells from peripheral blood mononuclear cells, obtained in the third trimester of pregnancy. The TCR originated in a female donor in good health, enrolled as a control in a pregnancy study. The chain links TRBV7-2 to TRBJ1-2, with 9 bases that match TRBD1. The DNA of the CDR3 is TGTGCCAGCAGCCCCCGCCGAGGACAGGGGTATGGCTACACCTTC. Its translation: CASSPRRGQGYGYTF.